This TCR beta chain is from a study of blood T cell repertoires in COVID-19 (dated by TCRdb to 2020 to 2022). About the investigation overall: The collaborator samples originated in the United States, Italy and Spain and spanned the acute and convalescent phases of COVID-19. Where available, HLA class I and class II types were taken from metadata supplied by the sample provider and were not determined by assay-based typing. The repertoires were released in a freely available public database intended as a resource for research on the immune response to SARS-CoV-2. The prospective study material was composed of cDNA or gDNA derived from T cells, B-cell-depleted T cells, or PBMCs. Samples were obtained from the ongoing ImmuneRACE study (first 160 participants) and from over 1,000 subjects provided by 6 global collaborators. Deeply sampled blood TCRbeta repertoires from subjects exposed to, actively infected with, or recovered from COVID-19 were included in the dataset. A de-identified subject ID, COVID-19 status, age in years and sex were almost always included in the sample metadata. What the research found in general, with its limitations: The quantity of clinical and demographic metadata differed by source and by participant and was supplied without curation.

CDR1 SGHRS and CDR2 YFSETQ are derived from the germline V gene. A distance of 12 bases separates the germline ends of V and J, which lose 5 bases and 1 base respectively. The CDR3 covers 14 residues, taking in both the cysteine and the phenylalanine. The sequence is cut down to CDR3 DNA, 42 bases in frame from base 1. TCRbeta CDR3 regions were amplified from genomic DNA by means of the immunoSEQ Assay, a bias-controlled multiplex PCR. The authors' analysis ran thus. Within the assay, amplification of reference gene primers was used to estimate how many nucleated cells each sample contained. To quantify the absolute abundance of each unique TCRbeta CDR3 rearrangement, sequence reads were collapsed and filtered. For each sample, productive Simpson clonality was calculated as the square root of Simpson's diversity index across productive rearrangements. Here the immuneACCESS table is served through TCRdb, limited to in-frame sequences with V and J called. Missing clones are a known gap in these copies; in checked studies unresolved V genes cover under half, and the rest lacks a known reason. For V, J and clone size, that table is used; D and trimming come from the DNA. The sample table records approximately 140,000 clones; almost 90% of these occur just once. The ten largest clones capture roughly 1.4% of the sample.

This clone has just a few counts. Its antigen is not yet known. Base qualities are not at hand, and no much larger clone is one base apart. Collaborating institutions collected whole blood in K2EDTA tubes following their own protocols. Collaborator samples were shipped for TCRbeta analysis as frozen whole blood, isolated PBMCs, or DNA extracted from either sample type. The chain couples TRBV5-1 to TRBJ1-1; the D region possibly corresponds to TRBD1 (5 bases align). The clonotype originates from a woman aged 60-70 years with acute or convalescent COVID-19. The sample was peripheral blood. For the CDR3, the sequence is CASRTSTANTEAFF. The nucleotides read TGCGCCAGCAGGACCTCGACAGCGAACACTGAAGCTTTCTTT.